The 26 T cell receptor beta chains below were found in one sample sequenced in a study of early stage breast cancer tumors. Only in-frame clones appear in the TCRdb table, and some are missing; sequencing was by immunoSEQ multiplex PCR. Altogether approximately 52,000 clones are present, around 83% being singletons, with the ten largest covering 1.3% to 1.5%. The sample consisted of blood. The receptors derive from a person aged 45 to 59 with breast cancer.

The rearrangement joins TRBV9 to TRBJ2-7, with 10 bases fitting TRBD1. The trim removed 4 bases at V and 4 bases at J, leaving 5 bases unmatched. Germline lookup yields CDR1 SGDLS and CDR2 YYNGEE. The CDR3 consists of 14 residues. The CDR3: CASSRRTGGYEQYF. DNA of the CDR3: TGTGCCAGCAGCCGCCGGACAGGGGGGTACGAGCAGTACTTC.

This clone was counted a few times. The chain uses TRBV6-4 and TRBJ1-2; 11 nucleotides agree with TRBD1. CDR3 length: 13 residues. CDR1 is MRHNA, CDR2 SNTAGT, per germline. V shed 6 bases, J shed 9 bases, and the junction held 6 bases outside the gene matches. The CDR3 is CASSLGQGDSYTF. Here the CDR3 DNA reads TGTGCCAGCAGCCTGGGACAGGGGGATAGCTACACCTTC.

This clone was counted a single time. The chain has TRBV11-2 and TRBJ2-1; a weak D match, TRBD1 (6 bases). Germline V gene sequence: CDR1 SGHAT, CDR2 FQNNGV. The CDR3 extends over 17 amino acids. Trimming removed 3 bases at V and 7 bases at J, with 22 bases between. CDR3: CASSFRDIGIPKNEQFF. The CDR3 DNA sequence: TGTGCCAGCAGCTTCCGGGACATAGGTATCCCCAAGAATGAGCAGTTCTTC. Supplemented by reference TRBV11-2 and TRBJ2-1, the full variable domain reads EAGVAQSPRYKIIEKRQSVAFWCNPISGHATLYWYQQILGQGPKLLIQFQNNGVVDDSQLPKDRFSAERLKGVDSTLKIQPAKLEDSAVYLCASSFRDIGIPKNEQFFGPGTRLTVL.

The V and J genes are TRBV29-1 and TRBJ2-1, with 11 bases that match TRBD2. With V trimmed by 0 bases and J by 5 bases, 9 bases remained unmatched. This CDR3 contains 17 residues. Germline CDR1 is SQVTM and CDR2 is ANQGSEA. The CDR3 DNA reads TGCAGCGTTGAAGATCCGACATTAGCGGGGGGGAACAATGAGCAGTTCTTC. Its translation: CSVEDPTLAGGNNEQFF.

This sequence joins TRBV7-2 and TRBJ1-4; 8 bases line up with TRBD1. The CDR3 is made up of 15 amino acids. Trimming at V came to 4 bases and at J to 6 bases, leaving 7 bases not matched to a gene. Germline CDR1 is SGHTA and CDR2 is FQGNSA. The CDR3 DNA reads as TGTGCCAGCAGCTCTACCGGGACAGGTCATGAAAAACTGTTTTTT. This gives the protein CASSSTGTGHEKLFF.

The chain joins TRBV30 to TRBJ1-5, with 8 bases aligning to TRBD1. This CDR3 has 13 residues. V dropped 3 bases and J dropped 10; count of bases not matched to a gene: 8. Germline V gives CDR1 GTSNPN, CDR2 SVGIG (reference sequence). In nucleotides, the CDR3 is TGTGCCTGGAGCCTACAGGGGGAGGGACCCCAGCATTTT. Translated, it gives CAWSLQGEGPQHF.

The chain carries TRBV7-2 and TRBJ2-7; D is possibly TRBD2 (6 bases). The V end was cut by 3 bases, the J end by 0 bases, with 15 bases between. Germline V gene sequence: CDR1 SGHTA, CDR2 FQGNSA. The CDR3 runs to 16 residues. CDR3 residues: CASSFLAGPDSYEQYF. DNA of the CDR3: TGTGCCAGCAGCTTCCTTGCGGGACCAGACTCCTACGAGCAGTACTTC.

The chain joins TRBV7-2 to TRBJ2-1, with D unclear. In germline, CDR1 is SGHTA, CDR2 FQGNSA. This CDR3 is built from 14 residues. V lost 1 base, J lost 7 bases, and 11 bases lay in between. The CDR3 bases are TGTGCCAGCAGCTTAGGAGTCTTGTCAAATGAGCAGTTCTTC. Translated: CASSLGVLSNEQFF.

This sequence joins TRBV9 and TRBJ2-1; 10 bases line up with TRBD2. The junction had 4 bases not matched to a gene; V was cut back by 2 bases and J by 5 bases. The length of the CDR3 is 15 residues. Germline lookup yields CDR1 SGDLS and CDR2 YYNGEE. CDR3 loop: CASSVTSGTNNEQFF. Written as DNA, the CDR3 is TGTGCCAGCAGCGTTACTAGCGGGACGAACAATGAGCAGTTCTTC. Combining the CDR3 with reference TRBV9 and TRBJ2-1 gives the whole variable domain DSGVTQTPKHLITATGQRVTLRCSPRSGDLSVYWYQQSLDQGLQFLIQYYNGEERAKGNILERFSAQQFPDLHSELNLSSLELGDSALYFCASSVTSGTNNEQFFGPGTRLTVL.

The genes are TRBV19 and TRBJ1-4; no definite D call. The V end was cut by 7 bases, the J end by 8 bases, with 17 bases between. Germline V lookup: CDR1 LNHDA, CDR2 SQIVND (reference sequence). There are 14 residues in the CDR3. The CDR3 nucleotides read TGTGCCAGTACCACCGGGGTCGTTTCCGAAAAACTGTTTTTT. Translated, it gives CASTTGVVSEKLFF. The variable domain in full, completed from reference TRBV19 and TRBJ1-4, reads DGGITQSPKYLFRKEGQNVTLSCEQNLNHDAMYWYRQDPGQGLRLIYYSQIVNDFQKGDIAEGYSVSREKKESFPLTVTSAQKNPTAFYLCASTTGVVSEKLFFGSGTQLSVL.

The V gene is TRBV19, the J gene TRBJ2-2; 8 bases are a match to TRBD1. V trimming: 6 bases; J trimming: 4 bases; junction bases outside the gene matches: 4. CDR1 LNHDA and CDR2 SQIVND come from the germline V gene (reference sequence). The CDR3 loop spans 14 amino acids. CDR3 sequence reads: CASRGQVLTGELFF. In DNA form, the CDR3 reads TGTGCCAGTAGGGGACAGGTCCTCACCGGGGAGCTGTTTTTT.

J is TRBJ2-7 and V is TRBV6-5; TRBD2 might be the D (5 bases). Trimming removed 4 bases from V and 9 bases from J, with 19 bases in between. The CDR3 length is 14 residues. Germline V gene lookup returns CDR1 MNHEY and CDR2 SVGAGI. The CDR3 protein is CASSSTMRAWGQYF. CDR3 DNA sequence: TGTGCCAGCAGTTCAACTATGCGGGCCTGGGGGCAGTACTTC.

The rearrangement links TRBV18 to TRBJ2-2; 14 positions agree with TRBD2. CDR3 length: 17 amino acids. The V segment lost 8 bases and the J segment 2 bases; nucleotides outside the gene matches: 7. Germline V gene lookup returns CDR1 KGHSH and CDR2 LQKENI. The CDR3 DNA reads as TGTGCCAGCCCCGGGACTAGCGGGGGCTTTAACACCGGGGAGCTGTTTTTT. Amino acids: CASPGTSGGFNTGELFF.

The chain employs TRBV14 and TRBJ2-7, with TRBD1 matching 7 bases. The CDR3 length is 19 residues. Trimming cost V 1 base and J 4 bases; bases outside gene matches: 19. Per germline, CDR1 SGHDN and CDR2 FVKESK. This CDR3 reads CASSQGLRGITGERYEQYF. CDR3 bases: TGTGCCAGCAGCCAAGGGTTGCGTGGCATAACAGGGGAAAGATACGAGCAGTACTTC. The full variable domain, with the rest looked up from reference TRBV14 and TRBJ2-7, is EAGVTQFPSHSVIEKGQTVTLRCDPISGHDNLYWYRRVMGKEIKFLLHFVKESKQDESGMPNNRFLAERTGGTYSTLKVQPAELEDSGVYFCASSQGLRGITGERYEQYFGPGTRLTVT.

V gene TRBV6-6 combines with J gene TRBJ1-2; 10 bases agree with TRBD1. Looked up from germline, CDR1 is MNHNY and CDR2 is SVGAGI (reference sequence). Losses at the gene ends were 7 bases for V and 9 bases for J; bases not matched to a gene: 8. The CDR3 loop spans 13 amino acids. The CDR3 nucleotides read TGTGCCAGCATACCGGGACAGGGGCGCAGCTACACCTTC. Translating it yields CASIPGQGRSYTF.

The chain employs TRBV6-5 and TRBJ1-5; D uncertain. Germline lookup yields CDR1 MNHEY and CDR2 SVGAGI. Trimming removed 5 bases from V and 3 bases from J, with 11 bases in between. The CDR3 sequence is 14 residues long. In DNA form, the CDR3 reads TGTGCCAGCAGTCACCCCGACAACAATCAGCCCCAGCATTTT. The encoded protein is CASSHPDNNQPQHF.

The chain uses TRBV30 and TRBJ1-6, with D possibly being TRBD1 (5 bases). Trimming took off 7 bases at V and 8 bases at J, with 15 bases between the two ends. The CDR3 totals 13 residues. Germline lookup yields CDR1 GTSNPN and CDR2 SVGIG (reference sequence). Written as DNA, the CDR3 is TGTGCCTCCGGGGCAGGTCGAGATTCACCCCTCCACTTT. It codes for CASGAGRDSPLHF.

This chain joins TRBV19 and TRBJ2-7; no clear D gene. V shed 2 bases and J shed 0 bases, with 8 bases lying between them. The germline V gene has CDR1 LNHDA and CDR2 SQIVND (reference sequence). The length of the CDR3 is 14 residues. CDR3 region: CASSILVSSYEQYF. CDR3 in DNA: TGTGCCAGTAGTATACTAGTCTCCTCCTACGAGCAGTACTTC.

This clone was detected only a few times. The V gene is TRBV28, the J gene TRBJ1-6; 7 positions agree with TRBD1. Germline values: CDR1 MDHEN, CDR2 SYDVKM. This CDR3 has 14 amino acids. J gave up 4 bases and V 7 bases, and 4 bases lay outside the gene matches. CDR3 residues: CASNQDRYNSPLHF. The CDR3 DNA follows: TGTGCCAGCAATCAGGACAGGTATAATTCACCCCTCCACTTT.

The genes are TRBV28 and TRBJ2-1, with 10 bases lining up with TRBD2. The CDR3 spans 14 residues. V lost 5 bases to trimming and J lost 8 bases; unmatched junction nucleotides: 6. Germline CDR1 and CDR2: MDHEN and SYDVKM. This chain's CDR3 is CASSPAGGLDEQFF. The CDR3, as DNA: TGTGCCAGCAGTCCAGCGGGGGGGCTAGATGAGCAGTTCTTC.

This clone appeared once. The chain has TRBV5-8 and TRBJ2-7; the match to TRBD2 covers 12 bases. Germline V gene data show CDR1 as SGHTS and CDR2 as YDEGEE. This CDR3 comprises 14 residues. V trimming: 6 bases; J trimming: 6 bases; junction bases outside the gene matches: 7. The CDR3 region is CASNRLAGVSEQYF. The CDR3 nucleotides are TGTGCCAGCAACCGACTAGCGGGAGTCTCCGAGCAGTACTTC. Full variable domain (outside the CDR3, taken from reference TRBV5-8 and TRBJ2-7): EAGVTQSPTHLIKTRGQQATLRCSPISGHTSVYWYQQALGLGLQFLLWYDEGEERNRGNFPPRFSGRQFPNYSSELNVNALELEDSALYLCASNRLAGVSEQYFGPGTRLTVT.

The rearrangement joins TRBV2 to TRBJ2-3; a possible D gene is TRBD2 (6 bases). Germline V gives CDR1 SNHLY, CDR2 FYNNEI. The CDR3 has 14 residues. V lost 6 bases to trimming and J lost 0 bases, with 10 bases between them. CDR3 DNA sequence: TGTGCCAGCAGAGGGGACTTTAGCACAGATACGCAGTATTTT. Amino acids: CASRGDFSTDTQYF.

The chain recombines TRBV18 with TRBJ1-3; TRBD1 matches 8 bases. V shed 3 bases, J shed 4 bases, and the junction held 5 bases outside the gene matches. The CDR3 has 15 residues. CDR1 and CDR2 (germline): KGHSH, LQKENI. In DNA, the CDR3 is TGTGCCAGCTCACCCCGACAGGGGAGGGGAAACACCATATATTTT. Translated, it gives CASSPRQGRGNTIYF.

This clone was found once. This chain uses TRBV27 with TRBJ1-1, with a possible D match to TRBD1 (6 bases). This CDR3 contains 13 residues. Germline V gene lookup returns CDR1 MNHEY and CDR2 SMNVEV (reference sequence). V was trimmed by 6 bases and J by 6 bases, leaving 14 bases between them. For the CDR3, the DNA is TGTGCCAGCAGCCTAGGACAGATCGCTGAAGCTTTCTTT. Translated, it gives CASSLGQIAEAFF.

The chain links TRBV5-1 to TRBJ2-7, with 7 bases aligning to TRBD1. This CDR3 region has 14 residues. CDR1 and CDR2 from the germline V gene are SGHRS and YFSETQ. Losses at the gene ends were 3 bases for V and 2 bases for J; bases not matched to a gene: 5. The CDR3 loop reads CASSWRQGPYEQYF. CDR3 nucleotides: TGCGCCAGCAGCTGGAGACAGGGACCCTACGAGCAGTACTTC. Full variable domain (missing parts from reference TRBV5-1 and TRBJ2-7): KAGVTQTPRYLIKTRGQQVTLSCSPISGHRSVSWYQQTPGQGLQFLFEYFSETQRNKGNFPGRFSGRQFSNSRSEMNVSTLELGDSALYLCASSWRQGPYEQYFGPGTRLTVT.

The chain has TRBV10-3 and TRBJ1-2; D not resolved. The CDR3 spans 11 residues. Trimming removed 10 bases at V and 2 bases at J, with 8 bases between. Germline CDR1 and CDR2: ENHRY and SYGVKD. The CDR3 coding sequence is TGTGCCACTAGAGAGAACTATGGCTACACCTTC. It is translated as CATRENYGYTF.